The following is a TCR beta chain sequence with its context. Clones were read by immunoSEQ multiplex PCR, and TCRdb kept only the in-frame ones, dropping some. The sample gives tens of thousands of clones, around nine tenths of which show up once; about 61% is in the top ten. Germline values: CDR1 MDHEN, CDR2 SYDVKM. V trimming: 6 bases; J trimming: 8 bases; junction bases outside the gene matches: 12. The CDR3 is made up of 17 amino acids. This sample was included in a study of blood T cell repertoires in COVID-19. Study-level information: T cells, B-cell-depleted T cells, or PBMCs supplied cDNA or gDNA.

The J gene is TRBJ2-2, the V gene TRBV28, with 13 bases that match TRBD2. This clonotype was sampled from a man aged 65 to 79 with acute or convalescent COVID-19. The specimen was peripheral blood. The CDR3 reads CASSTTSGRAKEGELFF. The CDR3 DNA reads TGTGCCAGCAGCACAACTAGCGGGAGGGCCAAAGAAGGGGAGCTGTTTTTT. Supplemented by reference TRBV28 and TRBJ2-2, the full variable domain reads DVKVTQSSRYLVKRTGEKVFLECVQDMDHENMFWYRQDPGLGLRLIYFSYDVKMKEKGDIPEGYSVSREKKERFSLILESASTNQTSMYLCASSTTSGRAKEGELFFGEGSRLTVL.